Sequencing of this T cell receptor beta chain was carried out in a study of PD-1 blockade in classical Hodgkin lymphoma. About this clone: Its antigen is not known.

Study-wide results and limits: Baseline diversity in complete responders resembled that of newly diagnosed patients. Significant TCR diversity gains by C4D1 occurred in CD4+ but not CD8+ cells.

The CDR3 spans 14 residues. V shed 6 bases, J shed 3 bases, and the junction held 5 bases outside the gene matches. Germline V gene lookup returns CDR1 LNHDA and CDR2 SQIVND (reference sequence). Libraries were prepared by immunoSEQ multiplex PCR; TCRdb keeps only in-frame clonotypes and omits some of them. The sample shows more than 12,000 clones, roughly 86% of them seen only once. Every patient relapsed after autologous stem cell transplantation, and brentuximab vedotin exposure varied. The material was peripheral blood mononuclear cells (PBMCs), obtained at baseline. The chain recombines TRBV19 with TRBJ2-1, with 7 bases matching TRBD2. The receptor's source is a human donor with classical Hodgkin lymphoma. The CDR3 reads CASRAGTIYNEQFF. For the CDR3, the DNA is TGTGCCAGTAGGGCCGGGACTATCTACAATGAGCAGTTCTTC.